The 29 T cell receptor beta chains listed next were all sequenced from one sample in a study of identical twins. TCRdb redid the calling of the 5' RACE reads with MiXCR, one entry per CDR3 protein. The repertoire consists of around 1.7 million distinct CDR3 sequences, with less than 35% occurring once and the leading ten covering about 0.25%. Sequenced sample: cord blood. All receptors derive from a newborn girl in good health.

The chain's CDR3 is CASSSLTGSWEQYF. DNA for the CDR3: TGTGCCAGCAGCTCGTTAACAGGGTCTTGGGAGCAGTACTTC. The V and J genes are TRBV11-2 and TRBJ2-7; possibly TRBD1 for D (6 bases). The CDR3 contains 14 residues. Germline lookup yields CDR1 SGHAT and CDR2 FQNNGV. Trimming stripped 4 bases from V and 7 bases from J, with 17 bases between.

This clonotype turned up a few times. The chain links TRBV13 to TRBJ2-5; 8 nucleotides agree with TRBD1. TRBJ2-7 explains the end of the DNA better; the J call may be wrong. CDR1 and CDR2 (germline): PRHDT, FYEKMQ (reference sequence). This CDR3 region has 14 residues. CDR3 sequence (DNA): TGTGCCAGCAGGCTTAAGGGACAGGCGGCCGAGCAGTACTTC. It yields the protein CASRLKGQAAEQYF.

This clonotype was seen more than once but under ten times. The J gene is TRBJ2-3, the V gene TRBV5-1, with unresolved D. Looked up from germline, CDR1 is SGHRS and CDR2 is YFSETQ. CDR3 length equals 15 residues. V gave up 0 bases and J gave up 2 bases, with 10 bases separating them. This CDR3 reads CASSLGQPFTDTQYF. In nucleotides, the CDR3 is TGCGCCAGCAGCTTGGGTCAGCCTTTCACAGATACGCAGTATTTT.

This clonotype came up a few times. V is TRBV20-1 and J is TRBJ2-3; maybe TRBD2 (6 bases). Germline CDR1 DFQATT, CDR2 SNEGSKA (reference sequence). This CDR3 region has 14 residues. V lost 2 bases and J 1 base, leaving 10 bases between the germline ends. The CDR3 bases are TGCAGTGCTAGACAGCGGGTTGGCACAGATACGCAGTATTTT. Its translation is CSARQRVGTDTQYF.

This clonotype came up a few times. The chain uses TRBV10-3 and TRBJ1-4; TRBD1 matches at 10 bases. The germline gives CDR1 ENHRY, CDR2 SYGVKD. The CDR3 consists of 16 residues. With V trimmed by 4 bases and J by 5 bases, 7 bases remained unmatched. The CDR3 region is CAISGDPGQGNEKLFF. The CDR3 nucleotides read TGTGCCATCAGTGGAGACCCGGGACAGGGGAATGAAAAACTGTTTTTT.

This clonotype was seen a few times. V and J are TRBV9 and TRBJ2-5; the match to TRBD2 covers 9 bases. Germline assignment: CDR1 SGDLS and CDR2 YYNGEE. V lost 4 bases and J lost 8; bases outside the gene matches: 9. The CDR3 is 14 amino acids. The DNA for the CDR3 is TGTGCCAGCAGCCCAGCTAGCGGGATTGGAACCCAGTACTTC. As protein: CASSPASGIGTQYF. The whole variable domain, remainder taken from reference TRBV9 and TRBJ2-5, is DSGVTQTPKHLITATGQRVTLRCSPRSGDLSVYWYQQSLDQGLQFLIQYYNGEERAKGNILERFSAQQFPDLHSELNLSSLELGDSALYFCASSPASGIGTQYFGPGTRLLVL.

This clonotype was seen only a few times. The chain carries TRBV5-6 and TRBJ1-6, with D unresolved. This CDR3 is 15 amino acids long. The germline CDR1 and CDR2 sequences are SGHDT and YYEEEE. Between the trimmed V and J ends, which lost 0 bases and 3 bases, there was a span of 7 bases. CDR3 nucleotide sequence: TGTGCCAGCAGCTTGGTTGACAACTATAATTCACCCCTCCACTTT. As protein: CASSLVDNYNSPLHF.

This rearrangement joins TRBV20-1 to TRBJ1-1; 9 bases fit TRBD1. The trim removed 6 bases at V and 8 bases at J, leaving 10 bases unmatched. This CDR3 spans 13 amino acids. CDR1 DFQATT and CDR2 SNEGSKA come from the germline V gene (reference sequence). CDR3 region: CSAPGQGWWEAFF. Written as DNA, the CDR3 is TGCAGTGCCCCGGGACAGGGTTGGTGGGAAGCTTTCTTT.

For the CDR3, the DNA is TGTGCCATCCCGTTGGGACAGAGGAACACTGAAGCTTTCTTT. Protein product: CAIPLGQRNTEAFF. V usage is TRBV10-3 and J usage is TRBJ1-1; 7 bases map to TRBD1. The CDR3 runs to 14 residues. V was clipped by 8 bases and J by 1 base; unmatched bases: 7. Germline lookup yields CDR1 ENHRY and CDR2 SYGVKD.

This clonotype was detected a few times. The chain is built from TRBV13 and TRBJ2-2, with D uncertain. Germline assignment: CDR1 PRHDT and CDR2 FYEKMQ (reference sequence). The V gene lost 2 bases and the J gene lost 4 bases, with 8 bases spanning the gap. This CDR3 has 14 residues. DNA for the CDR3: TGTGCCAGCAGCTTACCCAGCCTCACCGGGGAGCTGTTTTTT. Translating gives CASSLPSLTGELFF.

V is TRBV27 and J is TRBJ2-7; TRBD1 matches at 9 bases. Germline loops: CDR1 MNHEY, CDR2 SMNVEV (reference sequence). After removal of 0 bases from V and 2 bases from J, the junction contained 5 bases not matched to a gene. This CDR3 has 16 residues. CDR3 in amino acids: CASSLSRTGATYEQYF. The CDR3 DNA reads TGTGCCAGCAGTTTATCTCGGACAGGGGCTACCTACGAGCAGTACTTC.

As regards this clonotype: At one end the junction does not follow the germline gene, possibly because of a read error. The rearrangement joins TRBV3-1 to TRBJ1-2; D uncertain. Per the germline V gene, CDR1 is LGHDT and CDR2 is YNNKEL (reference sequence). The CDR3 has 13 amino acids. The CDR3 loop reads CVSSGGSSYGYTF. CDR3 DNA: TGTGTCAGCAGCGGCGGGTCTTCCTATGGCTACACCTTC.

This chain connects TRBV4-1 to TRBJ2-1, with D perhaps TRBD2 (6 bases). This CDR3 is built from 16 residues. The V gene lost 0 bases and the J gene lost 1 base, with 10 bases spanning the gap. CDR1 is MGHRA, CDR2 YSYEKL, per germline. The CDR3 DNA reads TGCGCCAGCAGCCAAGAGGAGGGGAGGTCCTACAATGAGCAGTTCTTC. Translating it yields CASSQEEGRSYNEQFF.

This clonotype was seen more than once but under ten times. The chain joins TRBV27 to TRBJ2-4; a weak D match, TRBD2 (6 bases). TRBJ2-7 explains the end of the DNA better; the J call may be wrong. This CDR3 has 14 amino acids. Per the germline V gene, CDR1 is MNHEY and CDR2 is SMNVEV (reference sequence). CDR3 region: CASSLGGYGLEQYF. The CDR3 DNA is TGTGCCAGCAGTTTGGGAGGCTACGGGCTCGAGCAGTACTTC.

The J gene is TRBJ1-1, the V gene TRBV7-2, with 8 bases matching TRBD1. J was trimmed by 4 bases and V by 3 bases; bases with no gene match: 10. The CDR3 has 16 amino acids. The V gene's germline CDR1 is SGHTA and CDR2 FQGNSA. The CDR3, as DNA: TGTGCCAGCAGCTTGCGGCAGGGGGCGAGCAGCACTGAAGCTTTCTTT. Encoded protein: CASSLRQGASSTEAFF.

V gene TRBV20-1 combines with J gene TRBJ2-5; 7 bases are shared with TRBD1. The better agreement between TRBJ2-7 and the DNA end casts doubt on the J call. Germline V CDR1 and CDR2: DFQATT, SNEGSKA (reference sequence). There are 14 residues in the CDR3. The CDR3 sequence: CSASLRGTSYEQYF. For the CDR3, the DNA is TGCAGTGCTAGTCTCAGGGGGACCTCCTACGAGCAGTACTTC.

V usage is TRBV20-1 and J usage is TRBJ2-5, with D maybe TRBD1 (5 bases). V was trimmed by 5 bases and J by 3 bases, leaving 10 bases between them. CDR1 DFQATT and CDR2 SNEGSKA come from the germline V gene (reference sequence). The CDR3 runs to 12 residues. The CDR3 DNA follows: TGCAGTGCTCATCCCAGGGAAGAGACCCAGTACTTC. Amino acid sequence: CSAHPREETQYF.

This sequence joins TRBV5-6 and TRBJ1-6, with a possible D match to TRBD1 (5 bases). V was cut by 4 bases and J by 3 bases, with 17 bases left in between. Germline CDR1 SGHDT, CDR2 YYEEEE. This CDR3 has 17 amino acids. CDR3 residues: CASSLSRREDYNSPLHF. The CDR3 DNA reads as TGTGCCAGCAGCCTGAGTCGCAGGGAAGACTATAATTCACCCCTCCACTTT.

This chain links TRBV20-1 with TRBJ2-1; weak D call: TRBD2 (5 bases). V shed 0 bases and J shed 9 bases, with 18 bases lying between them. This CDR3 region has 15 residues. Germline CDR1 reads DFQATT; CDR2 reads SNEGSKA (reference sequence). CDR3 loop: CSARDLRLARGEQFF. The CDR3 nucleotides read TGCAGTGCTAGAGATCTCCGGCTAGCCCGCGGTGAGCAGTTCTTC.

This clonotype was observed a few times. J is TRBJ2-1 and V is TRBV4-2, with D uncertain. This CDR3 comprises 15 residues. Trimming stripped 0 bases from V and 4 bases from J, with 10 bases between. CDR1 and CDR2 from the germline V gene are LGHNA and YNFKEQ. The CDR3: CASSQDWAAYNEQFF. Here the CDR3 DNA reads TGTGCCAGCAGCCAAGATTGGGCTGCTTACAATGAGCAGTTCTTC.

The chain couples TRBV20-1 to TRBJ2-3; 7 bases fit TRBD1. The CDR3 totals 13 residues. Trimming removed 6 bases from V and 2 bases from J; junction bases left unmatched: 5. Germline lookup yields CDR1 DFQATT and CDR2 SNEGSKA (reference sequence). The CDR3 loop is CSAQTGNTDTQYF. The CDR3 nucleotides read TGCAGTGCACAGACAGGGAACACAGATACGCAGTATTTT.

The chain recombines TRBV6-5 with TRBJ2-1; D possibly corresponds to TRBD2 (6 bases). CDR1 is MNHEY and CDR2 is SVGAGI in the germline V gene. The CDR3 sequence is 15 residues long. The V and J ends lost 6 bases and 2 bases respectively, with 14 bases between them. The CDR3 spells CASRVADTPYNEQFF. The CDR3 DNA follows: TGTGCCAGCAGGGTAGCGGATACCCCCTACAATGAGCAGTTCTTC.

This chain joins TRBV6-1 and TRBJ2-4; 8 bases align to TRBD1. The J call may be faulty, since TRBJ2-7 better matches the DNA end. The germline CDR1 and CDR2 sequences are MNHNS and SASEGT. The CDR3 is 16 residues long. The CDR3 loop is CASMTVVWDRTYEQYF. CDR3 nucleotide sequence: TGTGCCAGCATGACCGTAGTCTGGGACAGGACCTACGAGCAGTACTTC.

The chain joins TRBV20-1 to TRBJ2-7; 7 nucleotides line up with TRBD1. V was clipped by 0 bases and J by 4 bases; unmatched bases: 6. CDR1 and CDR2 (germline): DFQATT, SNEGSKA (reference sequence). The CDR3 runs 14 residues. The chain's CDR3 is CSARDLGTVYEQYF. The CDR3 DNA is TGCAGTGCTAGAGATTTGGGGACAGTTTACGAGCAGTACTTC.

This clonotype was seen more than once but under ten times. V and J are TRBV20-1 and TRBJ2-1; possibly TRBD2 for D (6 bases). V shed 3 bases and J shed 1 base, with 10 bases lying between them. The length of the CDR3 is 14 residues. Germline V gives CDR1 DFQATT, CDR2 SNEGSKA (reference sequence). CDR3 in amino acids: CSASPTSSYNEQFF. Written as DNA, the CDR3 is TGCAGTGCTAGTCCGACTAGTTCCTACAATGAGCAGTTCTTC.

Many counts were recorded for this clonotype. This sequence joins TRBV20-1 and TRBJ2-7, with no clear D. The V gene's germline CDR1 is DFQATT and CDR2 SNEGSKA (reference sequence). V was cut by 3 bases and J by 2 bases, with 11 bases left in between. The CDR3 sequence is 13 residues long. CDR3 DNA sequence: TGCAGTGCTAGTGTAGCTCTTACCTACGAGCAGTACTTC. Translation: CSASVALTYEQYF.

The chain links TRBV27 to TRBJ2-1, with 7 bases that match TRBD2. Judging by the DNA end, TRBJ2-7 fits better; the J call may be wrong. The CDR3 spans 15 residues. CDR1 and CDR2 from the germline V gene are MNHEY and SMNVEV (reference sequence). CDR3 nucleotide sequence: TGTGCCAGCAGGACTAGAGCGGGGTCCTACAATGAGCAGTACTTC. Residues: CASRTRAGSYNEQYF.

The rearrangement uses TRBV3-1 and TRBJ2-5; D may be TRBD2 (5 bases). The CDR3 contains 19 residues. Germline-derived CDR1 and CDR2 are LGHDT and YNNKEL (reference sequence). V lost 0 bases, J lost 1 base, and 21 bases lay in between. The CDR3 sequence: CASSQDISFFRGLQETQYF. CDR3 in DNA: TGTGCCAGCAGCCAAGATATAAGTTTTTTTAGAGGGCTCCAAGAGACCCAGTACTTC.

This clonotype showed up just a few times. The chain recombines TRBV12-3 or TRBV12-4 with TRBJ2-1; TRBD1 matches 7 bases. CDR3 length: 18 amino acids. V trimming: 1 base; J trimming: 5 bases; junction bases outside the gene matches: 14. The chain's CDR3 is CASSLVWGRGGENNEQFF. The DNA of the CDR3 is TGTGCCAGCAGTTTAGTATGGGGTCGAGGGGGCGAGAACAATGAGCAGTTCTTC.